This T cell receptor beta chain emerged from a study of blood T cell repertoires in COVID-19. Study in general: Samples of COVID-19 (acute and convalescent) were obtained from the United States, Italy and Spain. PBMCs, B-cell-depleted T cells, or T cells were the source of the cDNA or gDNA that made up the material.

In the source study's methods: Estimates of nucleated cell counts were drawn from the amplification of reference gene primers. The assay was immunoSEQ multiplex PCR, and TCRdb's table has in-frame clones only and misses some. V and J calls and clone size are as listed in that table; D and trimming were resolved from the DNA. The data contain 200,000 to 250,000 clones, 80% of them seen just once; the ten biggest clones take up 5.5% to 8.5%. This CDR3 spans 13 amino acids. After removal of 3 bases from V and 7 bases from J, the junction contained 5 bases not matched to a gene. The clonotype comes from a woman in her sixties or seventies with acute or convalescent COVID-19. Sample: peripheral blood. This sequence joins TRBV12-3 or TRBV12-4 and TRBJ1-1, with 7 bases that match TRBD1. CDR3 sequence (DNA): TGTGCCAGCAGTTTCTCCGGGACAGATGAAGCTTTCTTT. This translates into CASSFSGTDEAFF.